Given below is one T cell receptor (beta chain) in context. The antigen is undetermined. The sample is drawn from a study of monozygotic twins with cystic fibrosis. Points from the study as a whole: J usage was most co-twin-similar in 8 of 16 pairs, V in 13.

This table comes from immunoSEQ multiplex PCR, and its TCRdb copy is limited to in-frame clones, with some not included. The sample lists 35,000 or so clones; about 80% were seen once. Sequencing input: blood. This receptor was obtained from a girl aged 2 to 9 with cystic fibrosis.

In nucleotides, the CDR3 is TGCGCCAGCAGCCGTGTCGGGGGGGCCCCAGAGACCCAGTACTTC. It is translated as CASSRVGGAPETQYF. This rearrangement joins TRBV5-1 to TRBJ2-5, with 8 bases lining up with TRBD2. The CDR3 extends over 15 amino acids. With 4 bases clipped from V and 4 bases from J, the junction kept 9 bases outside the gene matches. Germline CDR1 and CDR2: SGHRS and YFSETQ.